This TCR beta chain emerged from a study of preoperative IRX-2 immunotherapy in early breast cancer. TCRdb's table, derived via immunoSEQ multiplex PCR, lists solely in-frame clones and lacks some. The sample lists fewer than 25,000 clones, 80% to 90% occurring once. Treatment specified: preoperative locoregional IRX-2 cytokine immunotherapy. Preoperative locoregional IRX-2 cytokine immunotherapy was tested in the phase Ib source study. This clone was observed a single time. Germline V gives CDR1 LNHDA, CDR2 SQIVND (reference sequence). Trimming cost V 5 bases and J 10 bases; bases outside gene matches: 11. The CDR3 runs 15 residues.

This TCR came from a human donor with breast cancer. The rearrangement joins TRBV19 to TRBJ1-6; 7 positions match TRBD1. Sequences were derived from tumor tissue, sampled after IRX-2 immunotherapy. CDR3 loop: CASSSDRSKGSPLHF. The DNA of the CDR3 is TGTGCCAGTAGTTCGGACAGGAGCAAGGGATCACCCCTCCACTTT. The complete variable domain, with remaining parts taken from reference TRBV19 and TRBJ1-6, reads DGGITQSPKYLFRKEGQNVTLSCEQNLNHDAMYWYRQDPGQGLRLIYYSQIVNDFQKGDIAEGYSVSREKKESFPLTVTSAQKNPTAFYLCASSSDRSKGSPLHFGNGTRLTVT.